The 19 T cell receptor beta chains presented below share a single source sample, sequenced in a study of T cells after yellow fever vaccination. Each CDR3 protein is one row after TCRdb ran MiXCR on the 5' RACE reads. The sample gives under 550,000 distinct CDR3 sequences, 21% of which show up once; about 17% is in the top ten. The sequenced sample was PBMCs, obtained less than 25 days after the first yellow fever vaccination. The receptor source for this set is a young man who received the YFV17D yellow fever vaccine.

The sample holds a few counts of this clonotype. This chain joins TRBV5-1 and TRBJ1-4; TRBD1 is a possible D gene (5 bases). The CDR3 covers 14 residues. Trimming pared 3 bases from V and 8 bases from J, leaving 14 bases between. Per germline, CDR1 SGHRS and CDR2 YFSETQ. CDR3 loop: CASSYDSPGEKLFF. Here the CDR3 DNA reads TGCGCCAGCAGCTACGACAGTCCGGGGGAAAAACTGTTTTTT.

The chain employs TRBV19 and TRBJ2-3; 10 bases are shared with TRBD2. Per the germline V gene, CDR1 is LNHDA and CDR2 is SQIVND (reference sequence). This CDR3 has 14 amino acids. V lost 7 bases to trimming and J lost 7 bases; unmatched junction nucleotides: 8. CDR3 residues: CASKISGGRYTQYF. DNA of the CDR3: TGTGCCAGTAAGATTAGCGGGGGGCGATATACGCAGTATTTT.

This clonotype was seen a few times. The J gene is TRBJ1-1, the V gene TRBV19; D ambiguous. V shed 6 bases and J shed 11 bases, with 13 bases lying between them. From germline, CDR1 is LNHDA and CDR2 SQIVND (reference sequence). This CDR3 is built from 11 residues. The CDR3 DNA follows: TGTGCCAGTAGGGCCACTCCCCAGGCTTTCTTT. It yields the protein CASRATPQAFF.

The V gene is TRBV7-8, the J gene TRBJ1-1, with D perhaps matching TRBD1 (5 bases). The CDR3 sequence is 15 residues long. Germline V gene sequence: CDR1 SGHVS, CDR2 FQNEAQ. With 5 bases removed from V and 2 bases from J, the gap between germline ends came to 15 bases. The CDR3 sequence is CASSPAWGFNTEAFF. The CDR3 region has the DNA TGTGCCAGCAGCCCTGCGTGGGGGTTCAACACTGAAGCTTTCTTT.

V usage is TRBV5-1 and J usage is TRBJ2-3; D may be TRBD1 (6 bases). This CDR3 spans 15 amino acids. Germline-derived CDR1 and CDR2 are SGHRS and YFSETQ. The V end was cut by 5 bases, the J end by 0 bases, with 13 bases between. Here the CDR3 reads CASRTGSRSTDTQYF. The CDR3 DNA reads as TGCGCCAGCAGAACAGGGTCGCGGAGCACAGATACGCAGTATTTT.

CDR3 region: CASSEGGYHTSYEQYV. The CDR3 coding sequence is TGTGCCAGCAGTGAAGGAGGCTACCACACCTCCTACGAGCAGTACGTC. The chain employs TRBV6-1 and TRBJ2-7; no clear D. The germline V gene has CDR1 MNHNS and CDR2 SASEGT. The V end was cut by 1 base, the J end by 0 bases, with 13 bases between. CDR3 length equals 16 residues.

The V call is TRBV7-9, the J call TRBJ2-5; D is possibly TRBD2 (5 bases). The germline V and J ends were trimmed by 5 bases and 4 bases, with 14 bases remaining between them. This CDR3 is built from 14 residues. Germline loops: CDR1 SEHNR, CDR2 FQNEAQ (reference sequence). CDR3 coding DNA: TGTGCCAGCAGCCCCCTGAGGGTGGGAGAGACCCAGTACTTC. This translates into CASSPLRVGETQYF. The variable domain in full, completed from reference TRBV7-9 and TRBJ2-5, reads DTGVSQNPRHKITKRGQNVTFRCDPISEHNRLYWYRQTLGQGPEFLTYFQNEAQLEKSRLLSDRFSAERPKGSFSTLEIQRTEQGDSAMYLCASSPLRVGETQYFGPGTRLLVL.

The chain is built from TRBV6-1 and TRBJ2-1; the D gene could be TRBD1 or TRBD2 (5 bases each). CDR3 size: 16 residues. Germline values: CDR1 MNHNS, CDR2 SASEGT. Trimming pared 6 bases from V and 0 bases from J, leaving 15 bases between. CDR3 DNA: TGTGCCAGCAGCCTCGGGACGAAGAGCTCCTACAATGAGCAGTTCTTC. Protein sequence: CASSLGTKSSYNEQFF.

This clonotype was found many times. This chain uses TRBV4-3 with TRBJ2-3; D gene ambiguous. The CDR3 is 14 residues long. Trimming left V 0 bases short and J 2 bases short, with 6 bases between. CDR1 and CDR2 from the germline V gene are LGHNA and YSLEER. The CDR3 coding sequence is TGCGCCAGCAGCCAAGATACAGACACAGATACGCAGTATTTT. It translates to CASSQDTDTDTQYF.

This clonotype turned up a few times. The chain combines TRBV7-2 with TRBJ2-3; TRBD2 matches at 8 bases. With 8 bases clipped from V and 2 bases from J, the junction kept 6 bases outside the gene matches. Germline V gene sequence: CDR1 SGHTA, CDR2 FQGNSA. CDR3 length: 14 amino acids. CDR3 amino acids: CASLKGLVTDTQYF. Written as DNA, the CDR3 is TGTGCCAGCCTCAAGGGACTAGTCACAGATACGCAGTATTTT.

The chain employs TRBV21-1 and TRBJ2-3; the D call of TRBD1 is as the table states it, not checked on the DNA. TRBV21-1 is given as a pseudogene. The CDR3 consists of 15 residues. CDR3 bases: TGTGCCAGCAGCATACAGGTCATAAGCACAGATACGCAGTATTTT. This codes for CASSIQVISTDTQYF.

This clonotype was seen at least ten times. J is TRBJ2-3 and V is TRBV5-1; D is perhaps TRBD2 (6 bases). Trimming took 2 bases from V and 6 from J, leaving 10 bases between them. This CDR3 is 13 amino acids long. The germline CDR1 and CDR2 sequences are SGHRS and YFSETQ. The CDR3 protein is CASSFPGDDTQYF. The CDR3 DNA follows: TGCGCCAGCAGCTTCCCGGGGGACGATACGCAGTATTTT. Variable domain in full (rest from reference TRBV5-1 and TRBJ2-3): KAGVTQTPRYLIKTRGQQVTLSCSPISGHRSVSWYQQTPGQGLQFLFEYFSETQRNKGNFPGRFSGRQFSNSRSEMNVSTLELGDSALYLCASSFPGDDTQYFGPGTRLTVL.

There are a few counts of this clonotype. This chain's CDR3 is CASSLETGRNQPQHF. CDR3 in DNA: TGTGCCAGCAGTTTAGAGACAGGTCGCAATCAGCCCCAGCATTTT. This sequence joins TRBV12-3 or TRBV12-4 and TRBJ1-5; D is perhaps TRBD1 (6 bases). Trimming stripped 1 base from V and 2 bases from J, with 9 bases between. The CDR3 is made up of 15 amino acids.

A few counts support this clonotype. CDR3 region: CASSQEKGGANTDTQYF. The CDR3 region has the DNA TGCGCCAGCAGCCAAGAAAAGGGGGGGGCTAACACAGATACGCAGTATTTT. The chain is built from TRBV4-3 and TRBJ2-3; perhaps TRBD2 as D (7 bases). Germline-derived CDR1 and CDR2 are LGHNA and YSLEER. V dropped 0 bases and J dropped 2 bases, with 15 bases sitting between them. The CDR3 sequence is 17 residues long.

The J gene is TRBJ2-3, the V gene TRBV5-1; D might be TRBD1 (7 bases). Trimming stripped 5 bases from V and 4 bases from J, with 14 bases between. Germline V gene lookup returns CDR1 SGHRS and CDR2 YFSETQ. This CDR3 has 14 residues. The CDR3 DNA reads TGCGCCAGCAGGGGACAGTGGGGGGCAGATACGCAGTATTTT. Its translation: CASRGQWGADTQYF.

The chain's CDR3 is CSARDFESSGNTIYF. The CDR3 nucleotides read TGCAGTGCTAGAGATTTCGAGAGCTCTGGAAACACCATATATTTT. This chain connects TRBV20-1 to TRBJ1-3; no definite D call. Trimming stripped 0 bases from V and 0 bases from J, with 9 bases between. Germline lookup yields CDR1 DFQATT and CDR2 SNEGSKA (reference sequence). The CDR3 loop spans 15 amino acids.

The genes are TRBV6-2 or TRBV6-3 and TRBJ1-1; D perhaps matches TRBD1 (6 bases). The CDR3 spans 11 residues. CDR1 MNHEY and CDR2 SVGEGT come from the germline V gene. The germline V and J ends were trimmed by 4 bases and 10 bases, with 10 bases remaining between them. The CDR3 nucleotides read TGTGCCAGCAGTTCGTTCAGGGGAGCTTTCTTT. This sequence encodes CASSSFRGAFF.

The CDR3 nucleotides read TGTGCCAGCACACCTATTGGGGGGGGCGTGAACACTGAAGCTTTCTTT. Its translation is CASTPIGGGVNTEAFF. The chain uses TRBV12-3 or TRBV12-4 and TRBJ1-1; tentative D call: TRBD1 (6 bases). The CDR3 length is 16 residues. V lost 7 bases, J lost 0 bases, and 18 bases lay in between.

This clonotype was detected only a few times. This chain uses TRBV29-1 with TRBJ2-5, with D maybe TRBD2 (6 bases). The germline V gene has CDR1 SQVTM and CDR2 ANQGSEA. The CDR3 is 12 residues long. With 1 base removed from V and 7 bases from J, the gap between germline ends came to 10 bases. DNA of the CDR3: TGCAGCGTTGAAGGGACGGAGGGGACCCAGTACTTC. Residues: CSVEGTEGTQYF.